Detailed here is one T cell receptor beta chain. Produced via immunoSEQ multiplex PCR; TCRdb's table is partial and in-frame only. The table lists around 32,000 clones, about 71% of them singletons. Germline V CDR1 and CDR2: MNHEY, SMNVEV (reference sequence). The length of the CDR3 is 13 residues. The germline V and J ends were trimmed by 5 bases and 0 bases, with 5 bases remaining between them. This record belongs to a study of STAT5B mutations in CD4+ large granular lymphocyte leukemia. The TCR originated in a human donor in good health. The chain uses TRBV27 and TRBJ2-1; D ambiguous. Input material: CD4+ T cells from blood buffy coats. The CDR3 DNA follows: TGTGCCAGCAGTCTTAACTCCTACAATGAGCAGTTCTTC. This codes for CASSLNSYNEQFF.